Listed below are T cell receptor beta chains from one sample, sequenced in a study of Ad26.COV2.S vaccination and SARS-CoV-2 variants. Profiled with immunoSEQ multiplex PCR; TCRdb holds only in-frame clones, not every one. In the table there are about 320,000 clones, more than 70% of which are singletons. The sequenced sample was peripheral blood, obtained in a trial of Ad26.COV2.S vaccine versus placebo. The source of these receptors is a person aged 18 to 65 who received the Ad26.COV2.S COVID-19 vaccine or a placebo. The CDR3 runs from the conserved cysteine through the conserved F or W. A row's size may be missing; if present it is once, few, many or a size class.

size: NA; J: TRBJ1-2; V: TRBV30; CDR3: CAWRRDRDYGYTF
size: NA; J: TRBJ2-1; V: TRBV24-1; CDR3: CATSDSQGPDEQFF
size: NA; J: TRBJ2-7; V: TRBV7-2; CDR3: CASSFRRSLGQGKYEQYF
size: NA; J: TRBJ2-1; V: TRBV7-9; CDR3: CASSLWTSRTNEQFF
size: NA; J: TRBJ2-2; V: TRBV7-8; CDR3: CASSVRDRGRRNTGELFF
size: NA; J: TRBJ1-2; V: TRBV19; CDR3: CASSSSDSYGYTF
size: NA; J: TRBJ2-3; V: TRBV5-6; CDR3: CASSPQGWADTQYF
size: NA; J: TRBJ1-2; V: TRBV2; CDR3: CASSEARGGSGYTF
size: NA; J: TRBJ2-3; V: TRBV30; CDR3: CAWILTYKGINTDTQYF
size: NA; J: TRBJ2-7; V: TRBV27; CDR3: CASSLRDRGHPYEQYF
size: once; J: TRBJ2-3; V: TRBV6-2/TRBV6-3; CDR3: CASSFRSVSTDTQYF
size: NA; J: TRBJ1-6; V: TRBV7-2; CDR3: CASRFHSGAGNSPLHF
size: NA; J: TRBJ2-3; V: TRBV7-9; CDR3: CASSLGAGPTDTQYF
size: NA; J: TRBJ2-3; V: TRBV6-4; CDR3: CASSALGQGADTQYF
size: NA; J: TRBJ1-6; V: TRBV4-1; CDR3: CASSQDREKNSPLHF
size: NA; J: TRBJ2-3; V: TRBV10-2; CDR3: CASRGATDTQYF
size: NA; J: TRBJ1-2; V: TRBV3-1/TRBV3-2; CDR3: CASSKWDSSTGGYTF
size: NA; J: TRBJ2-2; V: TRBV6-5; CDR3: CASQTGGLGGELFF